The 26 T cell receptor beta chains listed next were all sequenced from one sample in a study of T cell responses to AZD1222 COVID-19 vaccine. Here immunoSEQ multiplex PCR was the method, and the copy in TCRdb shows in-frame clones only, minus some. The table records some 96,000 clones, about 87% of them present only once. This specimen was peripheral blood, taken on day 0 of AZD1222 vaccination. These TCRs come from an adult in good health.

This sequence joins TRBV7-8 and TRBJ2-1; possible D gene TRBD1, 5 bases. CDR3 length: 13 residues. V was cut by 6 bases and J by 6 bases, with 12 bases left in between. Germline V gene data show CDR1 as SGHVS and CDR2 as FQNEAQ. The CDR3 sequence is CASRGRSFNEQFF. Here the CDR3 DNA reads TGTGCCAGCAGGGGGCGGAGTTTCAATGAGCAGTTCTTC.

The rearrangement links TRBV30 to TRBJ1-2; no definite D call. The germline V gene has CDR1 GTSNPN and CDR2 SVGIG (reference sequence). Trimming removed 0 bases from V and 3 bases from J, with 5 bases in between. This CDR3 region has 12 residues. The CDR3, as DNA: TGTGCCTGGAGTGTACTTGACTATGGCTACACCTTC. Its protein is CAWSVLDYGYTF. The full variable domain, with the rest looked up from reference TRBV30 and TRBJ1-2, is SQTIHQWPATLVQPVGSPLSLECTVEGTSNPNLYWYRQAAGRGLQLLFYSVGIGQISSEVPQNLSASRPQDRQFILSSKKLLLSDSGFYLCAWSVLDYGYTFGSGTRLTVV.

The rearrangement uses TRBV6-2 or TRBV6-3 and TRBJ2-7; 7 nucleotides agree with TRBD1. Germline CDR1 and CDR2: MNHEY and SVGEGT. The CDR3 contains 15 residues. V dropped 3 bases and J dropped 2; count of bases not matched to a gene: 7. The CDR3 DNA sequence: TGTGCCAGCAGTTATAGTCGGGACAGACCCTACGAGCAGTACTTC. Protein: CASSYSRDRPYEQYF.

V is TRBV5-4 and J is TRBJ2-5; D is perhaps TRBD1 (5 bases). CDR3 length: 15 amino acids. The V gene lost 3 bases and the J gene lost 4 bases, with 16 bases spanning the gap. CDR1 and CDR2 (germline): SGHNT, YYREEE (reference sequence). CDR3 DNA: TGTGCCAGCAGCTCATTTTGGTTAGGGGCAGAGACCCAGTACTTC. Translation gives CASSSFWLGAETQYF.

This clone qualifies as medium-sized (0.01 to 0.1%). The gene calls are TRBV28 and TRBJ1-5, with a possible D match to TRBD1 (6 bases). Per the germline V gene, CDR1 is MDHEN and CDR2 is SYDVKM. This CDR3 region has 15 residues. V lost 3 bases, J lost 3 bases, and 12 bases lay in between. For the CDR3, the DNA is TGTGCCAGCAGTTTGTTAAGGGGGGCCAATCAGCCCCAGCATTTT. Translated: CASSLLRGANQPQHF.

The chain employs TRBV4-3 and TRBJ1-2; D uncertain. This CDR3 is built from 14 residues. Germline CDR1 and CDR2: LGHNA and YSLEER. Trimming removed 0 bases at V and 2 bases at J, with 7 bases between. The CDR3 protein is CASSQDRGNYGYTF. CDR3 nucleotides: TGCGCCAGCAGCCAAGATCGGGGAAACTATGGCTACACCTTC.

The V call is TRBV7-2, the J call TRBJ2-5; TRBD2 agrees at 10 bases. The CDR3 is 18 residues long. Germline V CDR1 and CDR2: SGHTA, FQGNSA. The trim removed 4 bases at V and 4 bases at J, leaving 15 bases unmatched. The CDR3 DNA reads as TGTGCCAGCAGCTACAAAGCGGGAGGGTCTCGCTGGGGAGAGACCCAGTACTTC. Amino acids: CASSYKAGGSRWGETQYF.

The chain carries TRBV5-6 and TRBJ2-7; possibly TRBD2 for D (5 bases). The germline CDR1 and CDR2 sequences are SGHDT and YYEEEE. The CDR3 consists of 13 residues. V lost 3 bases to trimming and J lost 5 bases, with 12 bases between them. The CDR3 spells CASSYGVPDEQYF. As DNA, the CDR3 is TGTGCCAGCAGCTACGGGGTCCCTGACGAGCAGTACTTC.

In its sample, this clone was seen a few times. CDR3 sequence reads: CASSSVGTGGNTIYF. DNA for the CDR3: TGCGCCAGCAGCTCCGTGGGGACAGGAGGAAACACCATATATTTT. V is TRBV5-1 and J is TRBJ1-3, with TRBD1 matching 8 bases. The length of the CDR3 is 15 residues. Germline values: CDR1 SGHRS, CDR2 YFSETQ. With 3 bases clipped from V and 4 bases from J, the junction kept 6 bases outside the gene matches. Drawing the rest from reference TRBV5-1 and TRBJ1-3, the complete variable domain is KAGVTQTPRYLIKTRGQQVTLSCSPISGHRSVSWYQQTPGQGLQFLFEYFSETQRNKGNFPGRFSGRQFSNSRSEMNVSTLELGDSALYLCASSSVGTGGNTIYFGEGSWLTVV.

The rearrangement joins TRBV27 to TRBJ1-4, with D unresolved. The V gene lost 5 bases and the J gene lost 7 bases, with 14 bases spanning the gap. This CDR3 has 14 amino acids. Germline CDR1 is MNHEY and CDR2 is SMNVEV (reference sequence). In DNA form, the CDR3 reads TGTGCCAGCAGTCCCCTCGGATCCCTTGAAAAACTGTTTTTT. Encoded protein: CASSPLGSLEKLFF.

CDR3 residues: CASSQRGYVDEAFF. CDR3 sequence (DNA): TGTGCCAGCAGTCAAAGGGGGTACGTGGATGAAGCTTTCTTT. V gene TRBV21-1 combines with J gene TRBJ1-1; the D call of TRBD1 is as the table states it, not checked on the DNA. TRBV21-1 counts as a pseudogene. The CDR3 spans 14 residues.

The CDR3 region is CASSTAGADTQYF. DNA of the CDR3: TGTGCCAGTAGTACAGCGGGGGCAGATACGCAGTATTTT. V usage is TRBV19 and J usage is TRBJ2-3, with 8 bases matching TRBD2. The CDR3 runs 13 residues. With V trimmed by 4 bases and J by 4 bases, 1 base remained unmatched. CDR1 and CDR2 (germline): LNHDA, SQIVND (reference sequence).

This clone was counted only a few times. CDR3 in DNA: TGTGCCAGCAGTTTAATGGGGCGGGAAGGCTACACCTTC. Translating gives CASSLMGREGYTF. V is TRBV27 and J is TRBJ1-2, with a weak D call TRBD1 (5 bases). Trimming left V 2 bases short and J 8 bases short, with 12 bases between. Germline loops: CDR1 MNHEY, CDR2 SMNVEV (reference sequence). This CDR3 is built from 13 residues.

The rearrangement uses TRBV15 and TRBJ2-3; tentative D call: TRBD2 (6 bases). CDR3 length: 17 amino acids. From germline, CDR1 is LNHNV and CDR2 YYDKDF (reference sequence). With 3 bases removed from V and 1 base from J, the gap between germline ends came to 17 bases. CDR3: CATSSERVIAGTDTQYF. The CDR3 nucleotides are TGTGCCACCAGCAGTGAGCGTGTGATAGCGGGCACAGATACGCAGTATTTT.

The genes are TRBV12-3 or TRBV12-4 and TRBJ1-5, with D uncertain. The CDR3 is 12 amino acids. The germline V and J ends were trimmed by 5 bases and 8 bases, with 10 bases remaining between them. This CDR3 is CASSAGREPQHF. CDR3 nucleotides: TGTGCCAGCAGTGCCGGGAGGGAGCCCCAGCATTTT.

The gene calls are TRBV12-3 or TRBV12-4 and TRBJ1-2; no firm D call. The CDR3 covers 13 residues. V was shortened by 8 bases and J by 6 bases, with 16 bases between the two germline ends. CDR3 sequence (DNA): TGTGCCAGCTCTATAGGGAGTTTTGATGGCTACACCTTC. Its translation is CASSIGSFDGYTF.

This sequence joins TRBV6-6 and TRBJ1-1; D unresolved. CDR1 is MNHNY, CDR2 SVGAGI, per germline (reference sequence). Trimming took 6 bases from V and 3 from J, leaving 14 bases between them. This CDR3 has 14 residues. The CDR3: CASRPNLVDTEAFF. The CDR3 DNA sequence: TGTGCCAGCAGGCCGAATCTTGTGGACACTGAAGCTTTCTTT.

J is TRBJ1-1 and V is TRBV30; D remains ambiguous. V was trimmed by 7 bases and J by 5 bases, leaving 17 bases between them. The CDR3 contains 13 residues. Germline-derived CDR1 and CDR2 are GTSNPN and SVGIG (reference sequence). CDR3 DNA sequence: TGTGCCTCGGCTCACATACTCCGGACTGAAGCTTTCTTT. It yields the protein CASAHILRTEAFF. The entire variable domain, with the rest obtained from reference TRBV30 and TRBJ1-1, is as follows: SQTIHQWPATLVQPVGSPLSLECTVEGTSNPNLYWYRQAAGRGLQLLFYSVGIGQISSEVPQNLSASRPQDRQFILSSKKLLLSDSGFYLCASAHILRTEAFFGQGTRLTVV.

The gene calls are TRBV5-6 and TRBJ1-1; D not resolved. V shed 3 bases and J shed 5 bases, with 23 bases lying between them. The CDR3 has 17 amino acids. Germline V gene sequence: CDR1 SGHDT, CDR2 YYEEEE. The CDR3 DNA is TGTGCCAGCAGCTCCCTACCCGATGACACATTGGGGACTGAAGCTTTCTTT. This codes for CASSSLPDDTLGTEAFF.

This sequence joins TRBV28 and TRBJ2-2; 8 nucleotides line up with TRBD1. This CDR3 is built from 13 residues. The trim removed 4 bases at V and 9 bases at J, leaving 4 bases unmatched. Germline assignment: CDR1 MDHEN and CDR2 SYDVKM. The CDR3 loop reads CASSWTGSRELFF. DNA of the CDR3: TGTGCCAGCAGTTGGACAGGGTCGAGGGAGCTGTTTTTT.

This chain uses TRBV15 with TRBJ1-6, with D uncertain. The CDR3 loop spans 14 amino acids. Trimming removed 0 bases at V and 4 bases at J, with 4 bases between. The germline V gene encodes CDR1 LNHNV and CDR2 YYDKDF (reference sequence). CDR3 protein: CATSRDGYNSPLHF. DNA of the CDR3: TGTGCCACCAGCAGAGATGGGTATAATTCACCCCTCCACTTT.

The chain is built from TRBV28 and TRBJ1-3; D is unresolved. Germline V gives CDR1 MDHEN, CDR2 SYDVKM. Trimming left V 1 base short and J 0 bases short, with 13 bases between. There are 17 residues in the CDR3. The CDR3 coding sequence is TGTGCCAGCAGTTTATCTACCGGTCTATACTCTGGAAACACCATATATTTT. As protein: CASSLSTGLYSGNTIYF.

The DNA of the CDR3 is TGTGCCAGCAGCTTAGCGGGGGTACTCACTGAAGCTTTCTTT. As protein: CASSLAGVLTEAFF. This chain connects TRBV13 to TRBJ1-1; a possible D gene is TRBD1 (5 bases). Germline-derived CDR1 and CDR2 are PRHDT and FYEKMQ (reference sequence). This CDR3 has 14 amino acids. V shed 1 base and J shed 4 bases, with 10 bases lying between them.

This clone showed up just once. The J gene is TRBJ2-1, the V gene TRBV28; possible D gene TRBD2, 6 bases. V was shortened by 6 bases and J by 4 bases, with 25 bases between the two germline ends. The CDR3 has 18 residues. CDR1 and CDR2 (germline): MDHEN, SYDVKM. CDR3 protein: CASSLSGYRMIKYNEQFF. DNA of the CDR3: TGTGCCAGCAGCCTAAGCGGGTACCGGATGATTAAGTACAATGAGCAGTTCTTC.

This clone was seen only once. The rearrangement joins TRBV19 to TRBJ2-6; TRBD2 might be the D (5 bases). The length of the CDR3 is 16 residues. V dropped 7 bases and J dropped 2 bases, with 15 bases sitting between them. Germline V gene data show CDR1 as LNHDA and CDR2 as SQIVND (reference sequence). The DNA for the CDR3 is TGTGCCAGTACGCCTGAGGGTCCTCCTGGGGCCAACGTCCTGACTTTC. Protein sequence: CASTPEGPPGANVLTF.

This chain connects TRBV6-5 to TRBJ2-7; 8 bases match TRBD1. The CDR3 length is 15 residues. Germline V CDR1 and CDR2: MNHEY, SVGAGI. V was pared by 6 bases and J by 8 bases, with 15 bases of the junction left unmatched. CDR3 sequence reads: CASRLRDRPRGQQYF. In nucleotides, the CDR3 is TGTGCCAGCAGACTACGGGACAGGCCTAGGGGGCAGCAGTACTTC.